This TCR beta chain was profiled in a study of metastatic and nonmetastatic thyroid tumors. Study-level information: Comparative analysis of repertoires was undertaken across blood and tumor or nodule tissue obtained from malignant and benign thyroid patients. General study findings and limits: Benign nodules reportedly had significantly lower TCR beta diversity than malignant thyroid tumors in blood and tumor.

This clone was counted at least ten times. Its cognate antigen is unknown. CDR3 length: 14 residues. V lost 4 bases to trimming and J lost 2 bases; unmatched junction nucleotides: 4. Germline V gene sequence: CDR1 SGHKS, CDR2 YYEKEE (reference sequence). Via MiXCR, TCRdb re-called the PCR reads. The sample carries about 37,000 clones, more than 25% recorded once. Each patient came to thyroid surgery without any prior treatment (of any kind). Input material: blood. The chain is built from TRBV5-5 and TRBJ2-3, with TRBD1 matching over 7 bases. This clonotype was sampled from a male donor with papillary thyroid cancer or a benign thyroid nodule (not recorded which). Some clones in this sample may be carry-over from other donors' samples. The CDR3 loop is CASSPTGTTDTQYF. DNA for the CDR3: TGTGCCAGCAGCCCGACAGGGACCACAGATACGCAGTATTTT.